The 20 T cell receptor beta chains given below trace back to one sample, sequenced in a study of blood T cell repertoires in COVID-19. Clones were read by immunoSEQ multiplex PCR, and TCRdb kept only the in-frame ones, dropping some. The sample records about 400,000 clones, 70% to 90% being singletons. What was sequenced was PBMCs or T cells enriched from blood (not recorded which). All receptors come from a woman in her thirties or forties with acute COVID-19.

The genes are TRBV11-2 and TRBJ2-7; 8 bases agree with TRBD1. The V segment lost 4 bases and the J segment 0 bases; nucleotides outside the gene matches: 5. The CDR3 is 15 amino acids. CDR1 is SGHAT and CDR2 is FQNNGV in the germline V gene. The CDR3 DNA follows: TGTGCCAGCAGCTACCGGACAGGGAGCTCCTACGAGCAGTACTTC. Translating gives CASSYRTGSSYEQYF.

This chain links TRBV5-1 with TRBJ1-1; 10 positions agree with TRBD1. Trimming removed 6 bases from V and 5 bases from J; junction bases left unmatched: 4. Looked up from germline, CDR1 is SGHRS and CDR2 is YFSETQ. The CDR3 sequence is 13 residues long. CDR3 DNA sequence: TGCGCCAGCACCCGGACAGGGGGGACTGAAGCTTTCTTT. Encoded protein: CASTRTGGTEAFF.

The CDR3 bases are TGTGCCTCAGGACTAGCGGCCACAGATACGCAGTATTTT. Translation: CASGLAATDTQYF. This chain joins TRBV30 and TRBJ2-3, with 10 bases aligning to TRBD2. After removal of 7 bases from V and 2 bases from J, the junction contained 3 bases not matched to a gene. The CDR3 length is 13 residues. Germline CDR1 reads GTSNPN; CDR2 reads SVGIG (reference sequence).

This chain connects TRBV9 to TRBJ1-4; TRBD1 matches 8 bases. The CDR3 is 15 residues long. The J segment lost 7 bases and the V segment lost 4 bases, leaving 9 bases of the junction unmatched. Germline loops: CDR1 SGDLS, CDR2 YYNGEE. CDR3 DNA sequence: TGTGCCAGCAGCCAACAGGGGGGTCCCTTTGAAAAACTGTTTTTT. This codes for CASSQQGGPFEKLFF.

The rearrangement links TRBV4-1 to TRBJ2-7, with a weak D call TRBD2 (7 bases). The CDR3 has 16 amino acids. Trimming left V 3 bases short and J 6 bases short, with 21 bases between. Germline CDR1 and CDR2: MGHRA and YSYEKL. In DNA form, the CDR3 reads TGCGCCAGCAGCCACGCCGTTGGCGGGGGCTCCCTCGAGCAGTACTTC. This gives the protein CASSHAVGGGSLEQYF.

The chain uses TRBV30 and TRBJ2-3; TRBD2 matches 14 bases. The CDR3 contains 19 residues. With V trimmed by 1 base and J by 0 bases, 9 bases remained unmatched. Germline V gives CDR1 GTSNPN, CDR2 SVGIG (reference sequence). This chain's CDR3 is CAWSDGLAGGRASTDTQYF. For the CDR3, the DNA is TGTGCCTGGAGTGATGGACTAGCGGGGGGCCGGGCTAGCACAGATACGCAGTATTTT.

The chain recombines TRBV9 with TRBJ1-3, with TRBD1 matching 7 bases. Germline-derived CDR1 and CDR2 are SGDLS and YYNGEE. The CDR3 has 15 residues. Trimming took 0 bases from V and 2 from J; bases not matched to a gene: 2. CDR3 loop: CASSVAGTAGNTIYF. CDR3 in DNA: TGTGCCAGCAGCGTAGCCGGGACAGCTGGAAACACCATATATTTT.

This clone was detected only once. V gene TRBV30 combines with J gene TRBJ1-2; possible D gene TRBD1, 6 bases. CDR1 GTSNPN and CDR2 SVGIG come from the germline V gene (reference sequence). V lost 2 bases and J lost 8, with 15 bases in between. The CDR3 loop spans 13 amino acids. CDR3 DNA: TGTGCCTGGAGTATCAGGACAGCCCGCGGCTACACCTTC. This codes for CAWSIRTARGYTF.

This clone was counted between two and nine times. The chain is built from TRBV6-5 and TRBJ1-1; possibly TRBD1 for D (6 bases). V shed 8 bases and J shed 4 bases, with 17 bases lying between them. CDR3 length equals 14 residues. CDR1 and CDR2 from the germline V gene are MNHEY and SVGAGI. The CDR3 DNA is TGTGCCAGCGCCCGGGAGGAGGGGGGCACTGAAGCTTTCTTT. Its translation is CASAREEGGTEAFF.

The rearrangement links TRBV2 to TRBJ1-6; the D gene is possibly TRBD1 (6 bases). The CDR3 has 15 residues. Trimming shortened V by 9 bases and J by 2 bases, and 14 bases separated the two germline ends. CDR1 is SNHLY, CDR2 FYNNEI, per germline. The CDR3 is CASRGGGAYNSPLHF. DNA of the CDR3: TGTGCCAGTAGGGGGGGTGGAGCCTATAATTCACCCCTCCACTTT.

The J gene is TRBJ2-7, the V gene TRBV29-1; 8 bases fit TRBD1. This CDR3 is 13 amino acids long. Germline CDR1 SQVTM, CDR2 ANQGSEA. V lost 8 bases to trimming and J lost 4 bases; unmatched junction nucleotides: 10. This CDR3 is CSTQQGAGYEQYF. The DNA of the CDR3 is TGCAGCACCCAGCAGGGGGCAGGTTACGAGCAGTACTTC.

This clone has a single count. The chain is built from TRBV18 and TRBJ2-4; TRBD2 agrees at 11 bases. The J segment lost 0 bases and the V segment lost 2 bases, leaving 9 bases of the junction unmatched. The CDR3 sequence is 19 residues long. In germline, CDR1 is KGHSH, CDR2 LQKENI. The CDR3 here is CASSPSTSGGGLAKNIQYF. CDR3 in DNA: TGTGCCAGCTCACCATCAACTAGCGGGGGTGGCCTAGCCAAAAACATTCAGTACTTC.

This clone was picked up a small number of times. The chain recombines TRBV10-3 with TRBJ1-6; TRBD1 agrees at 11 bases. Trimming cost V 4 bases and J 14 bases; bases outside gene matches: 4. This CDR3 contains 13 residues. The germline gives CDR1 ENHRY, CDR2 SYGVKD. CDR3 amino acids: CAISGPGQGALHF. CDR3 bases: TGTGCCATCAGTGGTCCGGGACAGGGGGCCCTCCACTTT.

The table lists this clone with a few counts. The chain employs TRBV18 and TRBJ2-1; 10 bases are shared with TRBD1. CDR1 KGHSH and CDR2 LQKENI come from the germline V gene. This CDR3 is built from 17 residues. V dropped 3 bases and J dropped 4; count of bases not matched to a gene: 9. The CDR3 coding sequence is TGTGCCAGCTCACCTGCGACAGGGGGCCAGCAATACAATGAGCAGTTCTTC. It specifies CASSPATGGQQYNEQFF.

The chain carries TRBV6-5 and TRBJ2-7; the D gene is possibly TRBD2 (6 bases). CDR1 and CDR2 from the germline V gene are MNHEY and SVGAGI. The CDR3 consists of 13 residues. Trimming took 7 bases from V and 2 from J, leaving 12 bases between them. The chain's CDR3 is CASTRLGAYEQYF. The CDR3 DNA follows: TGTGCCAGCACCCGACTAGGGGCCTACGAGCAGTACTTC.

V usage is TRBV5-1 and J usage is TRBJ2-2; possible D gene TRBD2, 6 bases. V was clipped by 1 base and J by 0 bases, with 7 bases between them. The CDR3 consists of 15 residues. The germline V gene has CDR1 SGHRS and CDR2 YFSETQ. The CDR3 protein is CASSLLAANTGELFF. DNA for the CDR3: TGCGCCAGCAGCTTGTTAGCGGCGAACACCGGGGAGCTGTTTTTT.

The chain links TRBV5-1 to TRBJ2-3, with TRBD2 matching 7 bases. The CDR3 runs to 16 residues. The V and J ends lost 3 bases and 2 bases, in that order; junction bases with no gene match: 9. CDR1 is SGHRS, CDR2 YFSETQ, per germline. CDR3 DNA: TGCGCCAGCAGCTATGTCGGGGGGTCCAACACAGATACGCAGTATTTT. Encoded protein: CASSYVGGSNTDTQYF.

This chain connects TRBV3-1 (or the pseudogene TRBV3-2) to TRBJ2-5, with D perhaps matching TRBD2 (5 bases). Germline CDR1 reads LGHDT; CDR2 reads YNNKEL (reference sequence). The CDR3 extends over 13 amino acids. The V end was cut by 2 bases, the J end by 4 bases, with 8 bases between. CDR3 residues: CASSQLLAETQYF. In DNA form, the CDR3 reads TGTGCCAGCAGCCAACTTCTAGCAGAGACCCAGTACTTC.

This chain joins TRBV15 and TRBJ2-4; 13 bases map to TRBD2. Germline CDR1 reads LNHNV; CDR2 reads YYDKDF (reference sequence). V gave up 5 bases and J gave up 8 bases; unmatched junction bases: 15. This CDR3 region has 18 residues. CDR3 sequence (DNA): TGTGCCACCAGCCCAGGGACTAGCGGGGACATCAAGGGGGACATTCAGTACTTC. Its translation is CATSPGTSGDIKGDIQYF. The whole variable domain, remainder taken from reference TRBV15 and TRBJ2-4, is DAMVIQNPRYQVTQFGKPVTLSCSQTLNHNVMYWYQQKSSQAPKLLFHYYDKDFNNEADTPDNFQSRRPNTSFCFLDIRSPGLGDTAMYLCATSPGTSGDIKGDIQYFGAGTRLSVL.

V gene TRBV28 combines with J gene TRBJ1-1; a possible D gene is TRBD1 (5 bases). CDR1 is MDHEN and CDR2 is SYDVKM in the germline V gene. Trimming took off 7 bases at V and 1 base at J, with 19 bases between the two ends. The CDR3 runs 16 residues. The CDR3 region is CASIHGQSPRNTEAFF. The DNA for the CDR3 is TGTGCCAGCATTCACGGACAATCCCCCCGGAACACTGAAGCTTTCTTT.